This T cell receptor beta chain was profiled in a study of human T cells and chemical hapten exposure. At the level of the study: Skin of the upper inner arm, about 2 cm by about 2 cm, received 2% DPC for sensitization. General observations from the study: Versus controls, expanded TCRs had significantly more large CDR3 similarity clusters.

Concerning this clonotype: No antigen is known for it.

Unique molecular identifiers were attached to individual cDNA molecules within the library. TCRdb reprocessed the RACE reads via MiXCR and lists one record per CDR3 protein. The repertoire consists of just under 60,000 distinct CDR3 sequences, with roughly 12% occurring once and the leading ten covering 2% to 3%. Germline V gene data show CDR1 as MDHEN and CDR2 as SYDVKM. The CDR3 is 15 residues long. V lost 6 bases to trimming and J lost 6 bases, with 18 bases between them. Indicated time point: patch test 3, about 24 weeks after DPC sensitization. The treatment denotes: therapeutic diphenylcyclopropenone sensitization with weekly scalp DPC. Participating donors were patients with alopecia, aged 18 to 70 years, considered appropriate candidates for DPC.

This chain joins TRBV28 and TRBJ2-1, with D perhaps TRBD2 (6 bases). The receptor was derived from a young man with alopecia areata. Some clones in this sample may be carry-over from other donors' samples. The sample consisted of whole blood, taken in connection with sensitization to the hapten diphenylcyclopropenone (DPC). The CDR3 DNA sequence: TGTGCCAGCAGCCGACTAGTATACGAGTCCAATGAGCAGTTCTTC. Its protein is CASSRLVYESNEQFF.